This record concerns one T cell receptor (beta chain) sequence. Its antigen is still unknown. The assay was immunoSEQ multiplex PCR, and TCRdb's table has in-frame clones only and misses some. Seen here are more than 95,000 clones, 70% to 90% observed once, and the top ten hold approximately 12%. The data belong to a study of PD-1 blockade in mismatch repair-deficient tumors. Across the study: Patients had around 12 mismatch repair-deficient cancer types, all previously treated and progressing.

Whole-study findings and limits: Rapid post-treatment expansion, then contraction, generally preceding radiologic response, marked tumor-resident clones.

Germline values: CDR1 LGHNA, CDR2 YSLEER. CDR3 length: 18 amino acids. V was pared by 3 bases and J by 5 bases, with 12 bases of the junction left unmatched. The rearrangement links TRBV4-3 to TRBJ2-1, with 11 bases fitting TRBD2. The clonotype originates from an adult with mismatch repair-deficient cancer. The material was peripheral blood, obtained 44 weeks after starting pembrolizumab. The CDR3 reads CASSHHPLAGGSHNEQFF. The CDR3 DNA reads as TGCGCCAGCAGCCACCACCCTCTAGCGGGAGGCTCGCACAATGAGCAGTTCTTC.